This note documents a single T cell receptor beta chain sequence. This sample stems from a study of Graves' ophthalmopathy and Graves' hyperthyroidism. Scientists amplified the TCR beta CDR3 regions from RNA transcripts. The first-round RT-PCR employed HTBI primers together with the Qiagen OneStep RT-PCR kit. A multiplex PCR was then performed as the second round. TCRdb re-called the multiplex PCR reads through MiXCR, storing one row per CDR3 protein. In the table there are about 550,000 distinct CDR3 sequences, 39% of which are singletons. V dropped 4 bases and J dropped 4 bases, with 10 bases sitting between them. The CDR3 consists of 13 residues. CDR1 is MGHDK and CDR2 is SYGVNS in the germline V gene.

The origin of this receptor is an adult man with Graves' hyperthyroidism. The sample was peripheral blood or thyroid tissue (not recorded which). The gene calls are TRBV25-1 and TRBJ1-1, with D tentatively TRBD1 (6 bases). The CDR3 DNA reads as TGTGCCAGCAGTGTTGGCAGGGGCACTGAAGCTTTCTTT. It specifies CASSVGRGTEAFF. The variable domain in full, completed from reference TRBV25-1 and TRBJ1-1, reads EADIYQTPRYLVIGTGKKITLECSQTMGHDKMYWYQQDPGMELHLIHYSYGVNSTEKGDLSSESTVSRIRTEHFPLTLESARPSHTSQYLCASSVGRGTEAFFGQGTRLTVV.